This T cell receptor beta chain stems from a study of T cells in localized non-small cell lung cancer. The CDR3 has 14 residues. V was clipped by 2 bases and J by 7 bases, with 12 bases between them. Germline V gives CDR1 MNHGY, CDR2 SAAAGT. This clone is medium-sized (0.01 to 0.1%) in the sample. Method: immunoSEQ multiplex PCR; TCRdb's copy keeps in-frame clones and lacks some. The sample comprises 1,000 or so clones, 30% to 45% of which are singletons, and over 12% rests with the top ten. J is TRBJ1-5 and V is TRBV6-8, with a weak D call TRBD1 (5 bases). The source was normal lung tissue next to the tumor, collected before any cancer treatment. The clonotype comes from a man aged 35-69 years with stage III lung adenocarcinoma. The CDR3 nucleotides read TGTGCCAGCAGTTACCCCGGCAGGGAACAGCCCCAGCATTTT. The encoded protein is CASSYPGREQPQHF.